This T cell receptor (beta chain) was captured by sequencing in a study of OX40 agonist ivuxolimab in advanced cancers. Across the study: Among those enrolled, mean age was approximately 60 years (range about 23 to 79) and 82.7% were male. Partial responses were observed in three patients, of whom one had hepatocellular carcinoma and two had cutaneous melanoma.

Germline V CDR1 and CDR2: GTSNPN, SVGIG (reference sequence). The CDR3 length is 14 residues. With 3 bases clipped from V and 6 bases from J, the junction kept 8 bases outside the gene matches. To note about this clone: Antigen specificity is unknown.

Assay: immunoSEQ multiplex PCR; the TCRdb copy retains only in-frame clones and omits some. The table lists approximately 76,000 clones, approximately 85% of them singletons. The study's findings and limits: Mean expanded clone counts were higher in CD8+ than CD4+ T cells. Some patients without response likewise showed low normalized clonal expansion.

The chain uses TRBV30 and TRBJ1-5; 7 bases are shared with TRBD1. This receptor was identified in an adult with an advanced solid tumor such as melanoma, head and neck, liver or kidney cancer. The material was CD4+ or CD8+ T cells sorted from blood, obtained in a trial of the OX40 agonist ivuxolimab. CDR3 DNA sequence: TGTGCCTGGAGGCAAAATACAGGGGCTCAGCCCCAGCATTTT. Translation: CAWRQNTGAQPQHF.